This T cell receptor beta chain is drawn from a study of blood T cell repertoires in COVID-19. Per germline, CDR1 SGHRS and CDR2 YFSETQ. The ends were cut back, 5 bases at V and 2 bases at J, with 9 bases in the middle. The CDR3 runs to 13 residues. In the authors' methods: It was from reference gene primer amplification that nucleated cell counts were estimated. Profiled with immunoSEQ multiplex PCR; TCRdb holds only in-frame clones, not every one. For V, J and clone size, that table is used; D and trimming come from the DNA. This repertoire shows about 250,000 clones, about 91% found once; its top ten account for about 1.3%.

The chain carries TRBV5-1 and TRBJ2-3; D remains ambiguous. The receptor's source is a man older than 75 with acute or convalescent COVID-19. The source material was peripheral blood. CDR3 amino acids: CASSELNTDTQYF. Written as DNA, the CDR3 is TGCGCCAGCAGTGAACTGAACACAGATACGCAGTATTTT.